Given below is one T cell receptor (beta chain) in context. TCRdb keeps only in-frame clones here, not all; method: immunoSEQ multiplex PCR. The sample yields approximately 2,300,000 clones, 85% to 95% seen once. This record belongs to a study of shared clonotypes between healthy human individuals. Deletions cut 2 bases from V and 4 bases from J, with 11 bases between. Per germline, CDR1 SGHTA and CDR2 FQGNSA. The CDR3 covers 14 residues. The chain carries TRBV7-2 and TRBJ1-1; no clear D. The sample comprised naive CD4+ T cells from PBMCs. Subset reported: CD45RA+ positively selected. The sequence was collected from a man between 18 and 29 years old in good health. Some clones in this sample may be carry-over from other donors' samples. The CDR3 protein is CASSLQTLGTEAFF. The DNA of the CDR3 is TGTGCCAGCAGCTTACAAACTTTGGGCACTGAAGCTTTCTTT.